The 19 T cell receptor beta chains below were found in one sample sequenced in a study of cytomegalovirus exposure and HLA in healthy donors (dated by TCRdb to 2015 to 2018). Libraries were made using the immunoSEQ multiplex PCR assay. For the multiplex PCR, a mixture combining 60 forward primers for TCR Vbeta segments and 13 reverse primers for TCR Jbeta segments was used. TCRdb holds this immuneACCESS table with in-frame rearrangements only. Some clones are missing; in checked studies, unresolved V genes explain under half, and the rest has no known cause. The sample profile shows fewer than 150,000 clones; more than 75% of them were found once. Of the sample, roughly 6.2% falls within the top ten clones. Input material: PBMCs. The receptors were gathered from a woman between 35 and 50 years old in good health and CMV-seropositive.

The rearrangement joins TRBV7-2 to TRBJ2-7, with TRBD1 matching 7 bases. The CDR3 loop spans 15 amino acids. V lost 5 bases, J lost 1 base, and 8 bases stayed unmatched. CDR1 is SGHTA, CDR2 FQGNSA, per germline. The CDR3 sequence: CASSKDRVRSYEQYF. CDR3 DNA: TGTGCCAGCAGCAAAGACAGGGTAAGATCCTACGAGCAGTACTTC.

This clone has a handful of counts. DNA of the CDR3: TGTGCCAGCAGCTTGAGTCGATTGGACACCATATATTTT. Residues: CASSLSRLDTIYF. The chain couples TRBV11-3 to TRBJ1-3; D is uncertain. Per germline, CDR1 SGHNT and CDR2 YENEEA. The CDR3 runs to 13 residues. The V and J ends lost 3 bases and 8 bases respectively, with 11 bases between them.

The rearrangement uses TRBV7-8 and TRBJ2-4; perhaps TRBD2 as D (6 bases). The CDR3 runs to 13 residues. Germline V lookup: CDR1 SGHVS, CDR2 FQNEAQ. Trimming pared 8 bases from V and 8 bases from J, leaving 16 bases between. The CDR3 sequence is CASYGGDTDIQYF. The CDR3 region has the DNA TGTGCCAGCTACGGCGGGGATACAGACATTCAGTACTTC.

The V gene is TRBV7-2, the J gene TRBJ2-1, with a possible D match to TRBD2 (7 bases). CDR3 length: 17 residues. V dropped 1 base and J dropped 7 bases, with 20 bases sitting between them. The germline V gene has CDR1 SGHTA and CDR2 FQGNSA. CDR3: CASSLGRGGGEMNEQFF. CDR3 DNA: TGTGCCAGCAGCTTAGGTCGGGGAGGGGGGGAAATGAATGAGCAGTTCTTC.

V is TRBV5-1 and J is TRBJ2-3; TRBD2 agrees at 12 bases. The CDR3 runs 15 residues. Germline V gene data show CDR1 as SGHRS and CDR2 as YFSETQ. The V and J ends lost 0 bases and 8 bases, in that order; junction bases with no gene match: 4. The CDR3 nucleotides read TGCGCCAGCAGCTTGGATCGACTAGCGGGGGTTACGCAGTATTTT. Its translation is CASSLDRLAGVTQYF.

This chain connects TRBV5-1 to TRBJ2-3; 12 bases line up with TRBD1. This CDR3 spans 16 amino acids. Trimming removed 4 bases from V and 3 bases from J; junction bases left unmatched: 6. The germline gives CDR1 SGHRS, CDR2 YFSETQ. The CDR3 reads CASSLTGQGATDTQYF. As DNA, the CDR3 is TGCGCCAGCAGCCTTACGGGACAGGGGGCAACAGATACGCAGTATTTT. The whole variable domain, remainder taken from reference TRBV5-1 and TRBJ2-3, is KAGVTQTPRYLIKTRGQQVTLSCSPISGHRSVSWYQQTPGQGLQFLFEYFSETQRNKGNFPGRFSGRQFSNSRSEMNVSTLELGDSALYLCASSLTGQGATDTQYFGPGTRLTVL.

The chain combines TRBV7-6 with TRBJ2-5; 7 nucleotides agree with TRBD1. Germline assignment: CDR1 SGHVS and CDR2 FNYEAQ. CDR3 length equals 16 residues. Unmatched junction bases numbered 14, after V lost 5 bases and J lost 5 bases. The CDR3 DNA reads as TGTGCCAGCAGCACCTACAGGGGAAAATCTTCGGAGACCCAGTACTTC. Its translation is CASSTYRGKSSETQYF.

This rearrangement joins TRBV27 to TRBJ2-3, with 7 bases matching TRBD2. The length of the CDR3 is 17 residues. In germline, CDR1 is MNHEY, CDR2 SMNVEV (reference sequence). V lost 5 bases, J lost 2 bases, and 13 bases stayed unmatched. CDR3 sequence reads: CASSRDRLAVVTDTQYF. In DNA, the CDR3 is TGTGCCAGCAGTCGAGATCGACTAGCCGTTGTCACAGATACGCAGTATTTT.

This chain links TRBV4-1 with TRBJ1-4, with 7 bases aligning to TRBD1. The CDR3 contains 15 residues. Germline V CDR1 and CDR2: MGHRA, YSYEKL. With 4 bases clipped from V and 3 bases from J, the junction kept 5 bases outside the gene matches. CDR3 residues: CASSRKGTANEKLFF. The CDR3 DNA sequence: TGCGCCAGCAGCCGAAAAGGGACAGCTAATGAAAAACTGTTTTTT.

V is TRBV18 and J is TRBJ2-7, with D tentatively TRBD1 (6 bases). From germline, CDR1 is KGHSH and CDR2 LQKENI. The V gene lost 3 bases and the J gene lost 2 bases, with 11 bases spanning the gap. This CDR3 has 14 residues. CDR3 coding DNA: TGTGCCAGCTCACCCTACAGGGATACCTACGAGCAGTACTTC. This gives the protein CASSPYRDTYEQYF.

This chain uses TRBV6-5 with TRBJ1-3, with TRBD1 as a possible D gene (6 bases). Germline V gene data show CDR1 as MNHEY and CDR2 as SVGAGI. The CDR3 contains 16 residues. Between the trimmed V and J ends, which lost 0 bases and 0 bases, there was a span of 9 bases. CDR3 in DNA: TGTGCCAGCAGTTACTCCCAGGGGAGCTCTGGAAACACCATATATTTT. Translating it yields CASSYSQGSSGNTIYF.

This clone was picked up a small number of times. V and J are TRBV6-5 and TRBJ1-3; D is undetermined. V lost 0 bases and J 2 bases, leaving 11 bases between the germline ends. The CDR3 is made up of 16 amino acids. CDR1 and CDR2 (germline): MNHEY, SVGAGI. Written as DNA, the CDR3 is TGTGCCAGCAGTTACTCAATTCCCGGGACTGGAAACACCATATATTTT. This gives the protein CASSYSIPGTGNTIYF.

V gene TRBV11-1 combines with J gene TRBJ2-1, with D possibly matching TRBD2 (5 bases). V lost 0 bases and J lost 6, with 12 bases in between. This CDR3 has 15 residues. Germline-derived CDR1 and CDR2 are SGHAT and FQDESV (reference sequence). The CDR3 nucleotides read TGTGCCAGCAGCTTAGCGGTGCTAGCCGGCAATGAGCAGTTCTTC. Amino acid sequence: CASSLAVLAGNEQFF.

CDR3 region: CASSSGHSYEQYF. CDR3 DNA sequence: TGCGCCAGCAGCTCGGGACATTCGTACGAGCAGTACTTC. The chain recombines TRBV5-1 with TRBJ2-7, with a tentative D call TRBD1 (6 bases). The CDR3 totals 13 residues. V was clipped by 3 bases and J by 4 bases, with 11 bases between them. Per the germline V gene, CDR1 is SGHRS and CDR2 is YFSETQ. The full variable domain, its missing parts supplied by reference TRBV5-1 and TRBJ2-7, is KAGVTQTPRYLIKTRGQQVTLSCSPISGHRSVSWYQQTPGQGLQFLFEYFSETQRNKGNFPGRFSGRQFSNSRSEMNVSTLELGDSALYLCASSSGHSYEQYFGPGTRLTVT.

The chain couples TRBV13 to TRBJ2-7; the D gene is possibly TRBD1 (6 bases). Deletions cut 5 bases from V and 0 bases from J, with 14 bases between. This CDR3 contains 15 residues. Germline loops: CDR1 PRHDT, CDR2 FYEKMQ (reference sequence). For the CDR3, the DNA is TGTGCCAGCAGCCTCGGTCAGGGGAGCTCCTACGAGCAGTACTTC. Amino acid sequence: CASSLGQGSSYEQYF. The variable domain in full, completed from reference TRBV13 and TRBJ2-7, reads AAGVIQSPRHLIKEKRETATLKCYPIPRHDTVYWYQQGPGQDPQFLISFYEKMQSDKGSIPDRFSAQQFSDYHSELNMSSLELGDSALYFCASSLGQGSSYEQYFGPGTRLTVT.

This sequence joins TRBV7-6 and TRBJ2-2; 10 bases fit TRBD2. Germline CDR1 SGHVS, CDR2 FNYEAQ. V lost 4 bases to trimming and J lost 4 bases; unmatched junction nucleotides: 9. This CDR3 is built from 17 residues. In DNA, the CDR3 is TGTGCCAGCAGCTCCCTCCTAGCGGGAGTTCGCACCGGGGAGCTGTTTTTT. Its protein product is CASSSLLAGVRTGELFF.

This sequence joins TRBV9 and TRBJ2-2, with 12 bases matching TRBD2. CDR1 is SGDLS, CDR2 YYNGEE, per germline. This CDR3 is built from 18 residues. Losses at the gene ends were 3 bases for V and 5 bases for J; bases not matched to a gene: 11. The CDR3, as DNA: TGTGCCAGCAGCGCACAAGCCGGACTAGCGGGACAAACCGGGGAGCTGTTTTTT. Its translation: CASSAQAGLAGQTGELFF. Based on the CDR3 plus reference TRBV9 and TRBJ2-2, the full variable domain is DSGVTQTPKHLITATGQRVTLRCSPRSGDLSVYWYQQSLDQGLQFLIQYYNGEERAKGNILERFSAQQFPDLHSELNLSSLELGDSALYFCASSAQAGLAGQTGELFFGEGSRLTVL.

The CDR3 region has the DNA TGTGCCAGCAGTCCCGGGACAACCACAGATACGCAGTATTTT. This translates into CASSPGTTTDTQYF. The V gene is TRBV28, the J gene TRBJ2-3, with D perhaps TRBD1 (6 bases). V lost 5 bases, J lost 2 bases, and 11 bases lay in between. Germline V gene data show CDR1 as MDHEN and CDR2 as SYDVKM. CDR3 length: 14 residues.

J is TRBJ1-1 and V is TRBV5-1; 9 positions match TRBD1. The germline CDR1 and CDR2 sequences are SGHRS and YFSETQ. V lost 2 bases, J lost 4 bases, and 6 bases stayed unmatched. This CDR3 region has 15 residues. Here the CDR3 DNA reads TGCGCCAGCAGCTTACAGGGGGCGGGAGGCACTGAAGCTTTCTTT. It yields the protein CASSLQGAGGTEAFF.